These 11 T cell receptor beta chains came from one sample sequenced in a study of kidney transplant recipient with SARS-CoV-2 infection. TCRdb independently ran MiXCR on the reads; one entry per CDR3 protein. This sample has some 220,000 distinct CDR3 sequences, with around 30% found just once. The sample in question was a blood sample, obtained at baseline and between days 110 and 120 from a kidney transplant recipient. These receptor sequences come from a male patient between 25 and 40 years old who had COVID-19 and was a kidney transplant recipient. Some of these T cells may belong to the graft donor.

This clonotype was seen repeatedly, ten times or more. The chain combines TRBV30 with TRBJ1-1; D ambiguous. V was cut by 0 bases and J by 2 bases, with 7 bases left in between. CDR1 and CDR2 (germline): GTSNPN, SVGIG (reference sequence). CDR3 length: 13 amino acids. The CDR3: CAWSVRENTEAFF. The DNA for the CDR3 is TGTGCCTGGAGTGTCCGGGAAAACACTGAAGCTTTCTTT.

Many counts were recorded for this clonotype. This rearrangement joins TRBV7-2 to TRBJ2-7; D remains ambiguous. V lost 1 base and J 0 bases, leaving 10 bases between the germline ends. The germline CDR1 and CDR2 sequences are SGHTA and FQGNSA. The CDR3 is 15 residues long. CDR3 bases: TGTGCCAGCAGCTTAGGGCAGACTCGCTCCTACGAGCAGTACTTC. Protein product: CASSLGQTRSYEQYF. Full variable domain (missing parts from reference TRBV7-2 and TRBJ2-7): GAGVSQSPSNKVTEKGKDVELRCDPISGHTALYWYRQSLGQGLEFLIYFQGNSAPDKSGLPSDRFSAERTGGSVSTLTIQRTQQEDSAVYLCASSLGQTRSYEQYFGPGTRLTVT.

On this clonotype itself: A much larger clone is a single base away; this may be a read error. This sequence joins TRBV5-4 and TRBJ2-2, with D possibly matching TRBD1 (5 bases). The germline V gene encodes CDR1 SGHNT and CDR2 YYREEE (reference sequence). The CDR3 length is 14 residues. As DNA, the CDR3 is TGTGTCAGCAGCTTGGGGCTAGTGGCCGGGGAGCTGTTTTTT. Its protein is CVSSLGLVAGELFF.

Turning to this clonotype: Possible read error: a much larger clone is one base away. The chain has TRBV11-3 and TRBJ1-1, with TRBD1 matching 9 bases. J was trimmed by 5 bases and V by 6 bases; bases with no gene match: 10. The length of the CDR3 is 15 residues. Germline assignment: CDR1 SGHNT and CDR2 YENEEA. Here the CDR3 reads CASRVYRGHRTEAFF. The CDR3 DNA follows: TGTGCCAGCAGGGTATACAGGGGGCACAGAACTGAAGCTTTCTTT. Combining the CDR3 with reference TRBV11-3 and TRBJ1-1 gives the whole variable domain EAGVVQSPRYKIIEKKQPVAFWCNPISGHNTLYWYLQNLGQGPELLIRYENEEAVDDSQLPKDRFSAERLKGVDSTLKIQPAELGDSAVYLCASRVYRGHRTEAFFGQGTRLTVV.

A remark on this clonotype: A read error is possible here, since a much larger clone lies one base away. The V gene is TRBV20-1, the J gene TRBJ2-7; 11 positions agree with TRBD2. The V segment lost 4 bases and the J segment 3 bases; nucleotides outside the gene matches: 5. The CDR3 consists of 14 residues. CDR1 and CDR2 (germline): DFQATT, SNEGSKA (reference sequence). The CDR3 DNA reads as TGCAGTGCTAAAGATGGGACTAGCGGCTACGAGCAGTACTTC. It codes for CSAKDGTSGYEQYF.

The chain joins TRBV4-1 to TRBJ2-6, with no clear D. Germline V gene lookup returns CDR1 MGHRA and CDR2 YSYEKL. The CDR3 extends over 16 amino acids. Trimming pared 1 base from V and 0 bases from J, leaving 7 bases between. This CDR3 is CASSQGAISGANVLTF. Here the CDR3 DNA reads TGCGCCAGCAGCCAAGGGGCGATCTCTGGGGCCAACGTCCTGACTTTC.

A note on this clonotype: A much larger clone sits a single nucleotide away, making a read error possible. The chain joins TRBV6-1 to TRBJ1-2; D is unclear. Germline values: CDR1 MNHNS, CDR2 SASEGT. The CDR3 consists of 17 residues. CDR3: CTSSNVNSMRKTYGYTF. DNA of the CDR3: TGTACCAGCAGTAATGTTAACTCTATGCGAAAGACCTATGGCTACACCTTC.

This clonotype was seen a few times. CDR3 nucleotide sequence: TGTGCCAGCAGTTACGGATCCGAGCAGTACTTC. It translates to CASSYGSEQYF. The chain links TRBV6-8 to TRBJ2-7; D unresolved. Per the germline V gene, CDR1 is MNHGY and CDR2 is SAAAGT. Trimming shortened V by 2 bases and J by 6 bases, and 5 bases separated the two germline ends. The CDR3 consists of 11 residues.

Note on this clonotype: A read error may be the cause here, since a much bigger clone is one base away. CDR3 coding DNA: TGCAGTGCTAGAGAACTAGCGTCCTCCTACAATGAGCGGTTCTTC. Protein: CSARELASSYNERFF. The chain recombines TRBV20-1 with TRBJ2-1; 7 bases agree with TRBD2. Germline values: CDR1 DFQATT, CDR2 SNEGSKA (reference sequence). This CDR3 has 15 amino acids.

In its sample, this clonotype was seen a few times. It may be a read error: a sequence one base away is much more abundant. The V call is TRBV9, the J call TRBJ1-4; no reliable D call. Germline CDR1 is SGDLS and CDR2 is YYNGEE. The CDR3 has 13 amino acids. V shed 7 bases and J shed 8 bases, with 15 bases lying between them. In DNA form, the CDR3 reads TGTGCCAGCGGCGCGATTGGTGGGGAAAAACTGTTTTTT. Translating it yields CASGAIGGEKLFF.

The sample holds a few counts of this clonotype. The chain uses TRBV7-2 and TRBJ2-7; D possibly corresponds to TRBD2 (6 bases). Looked up from germline, CDR1 is SGHTA and CDR2 is FQGNSA. This CDR3 spans 13 amino acids. Trimming left V 1 base short and J 5 bases short, with 9 bases between. The CDR3, as DNA: TGTGCCAGCAGCTTAGAGCGGGCCGACGAGCAGTACTTC. It encodes CASSLERADEQYF.